This T cell receptor beta chain was sequenced for a study of PD-1 blockade in classical Hodgkin lymphoma. Every patient was affected by relapse after autologous stem cell transplantation, while exposure to brentuximab vedotin was not uniform. Complete response, partial response or progressive disease was each patient's best response. The CDR3 has 15 residues. V shed 5 bases and J shed 2 bases, with 19 bases lying between them. Germline CDR1 SQVTM, CDR2 ANQGSEA. Comment on this clone: The target antigen is unknown.

Clones were sequenced by immunoSEQ multiplex PCR, and TCRdb holds only the in-frame ones, with some missing. The sample comprises more than 85,000 clones, about nine tenths of which are singletons, and roughly 3% rests with the top ten. Broader study findings: TCR diversity at baseline was reported to be reduced in newly diagnosed patients relative to healthy donors. Still unresolved is the cause of the repertoire differences, which may be disease activity or prior therapy. Individuals initiating nivolumab under 1 year after ASCT were excluded.

The rearrangement links TRBV29-1 to TRBJ2-7; no clear D gene. This TCR was recovered from a human donor with classical Hodgkin lymphoma. The sequences come from peripheral blood mononuclear cells (PBMCs), collected before the second cycle of nivolumab. The CDR3 DNA follows: TGCAGCGTTTCCACCCGGGTCGGCGGTACCTACGAGCAGTACTTC. Translating gives CSVSTRVGGTYEQYF.